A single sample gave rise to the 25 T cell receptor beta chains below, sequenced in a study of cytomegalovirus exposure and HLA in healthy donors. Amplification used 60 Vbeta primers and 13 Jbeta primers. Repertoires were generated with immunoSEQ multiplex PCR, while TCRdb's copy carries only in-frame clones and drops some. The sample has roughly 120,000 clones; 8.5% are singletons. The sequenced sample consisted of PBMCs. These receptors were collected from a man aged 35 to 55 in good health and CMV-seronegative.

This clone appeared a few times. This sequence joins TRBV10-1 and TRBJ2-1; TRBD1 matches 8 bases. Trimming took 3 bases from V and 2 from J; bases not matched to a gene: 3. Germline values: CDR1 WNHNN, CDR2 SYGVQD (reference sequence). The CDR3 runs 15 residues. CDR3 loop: CASSDSGQAYNEQFF. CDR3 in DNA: TGCGCCAGCAGTGATTCGGGACAGGCCTACAATGAGCAGTTCTTC.

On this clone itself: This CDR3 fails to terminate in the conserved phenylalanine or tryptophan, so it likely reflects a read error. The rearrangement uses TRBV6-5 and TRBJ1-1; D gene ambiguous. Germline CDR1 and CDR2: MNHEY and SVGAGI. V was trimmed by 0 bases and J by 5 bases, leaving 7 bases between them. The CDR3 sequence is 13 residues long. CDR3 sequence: CASSYSGGTEAFV. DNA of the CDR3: TGTGCCAGCAGTTACTCCGGTGGGACTGAAGCTTTCGTT.

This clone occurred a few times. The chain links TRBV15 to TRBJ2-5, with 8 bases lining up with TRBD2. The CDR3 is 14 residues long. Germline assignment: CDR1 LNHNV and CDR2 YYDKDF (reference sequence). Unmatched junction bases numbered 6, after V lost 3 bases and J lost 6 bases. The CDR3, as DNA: TGTGCCACCAGCAGCGGACTAGCAGGGCAGACCCAGTACTTC. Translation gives CATSSGLAGQTQYF.

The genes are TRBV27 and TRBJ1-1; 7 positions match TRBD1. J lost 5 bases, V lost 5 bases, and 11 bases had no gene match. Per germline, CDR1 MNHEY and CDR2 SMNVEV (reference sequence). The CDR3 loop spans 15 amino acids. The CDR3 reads CASSLANTGATEAFF. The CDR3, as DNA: TGTGCCAGCAGTCTAGCGAACACAGGGGCTACTGAAGCTTTCTTT.

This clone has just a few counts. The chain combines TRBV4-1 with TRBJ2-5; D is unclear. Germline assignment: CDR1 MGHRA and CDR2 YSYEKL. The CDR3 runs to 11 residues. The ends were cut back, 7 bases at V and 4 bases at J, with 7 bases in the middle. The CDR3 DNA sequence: TGCGCCAGCACCTCCGGAGAGACCCAGTACTTC. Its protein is CASTSGETQYF.

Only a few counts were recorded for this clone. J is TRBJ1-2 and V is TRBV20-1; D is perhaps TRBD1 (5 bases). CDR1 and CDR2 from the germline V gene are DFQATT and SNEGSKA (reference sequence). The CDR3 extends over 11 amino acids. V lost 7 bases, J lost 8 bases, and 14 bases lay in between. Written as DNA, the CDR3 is TGCAGTGGGGCAGGGTTAGGGGGCTACACCTTC. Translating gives CSGAGLGGYTF.

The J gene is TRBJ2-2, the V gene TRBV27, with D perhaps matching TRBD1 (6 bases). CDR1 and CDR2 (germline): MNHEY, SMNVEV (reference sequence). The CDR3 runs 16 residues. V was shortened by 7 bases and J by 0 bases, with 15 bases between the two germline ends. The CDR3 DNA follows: TGTGCCAGCACCGCTCGGGACATCGCGAACACCGGGGAGCTGTTTTTT. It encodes CASTARDIANTGELFF.

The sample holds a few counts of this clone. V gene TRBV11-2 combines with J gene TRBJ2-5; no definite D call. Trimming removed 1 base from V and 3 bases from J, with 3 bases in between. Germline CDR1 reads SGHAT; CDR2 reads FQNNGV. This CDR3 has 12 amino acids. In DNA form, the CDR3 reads TGTGCCAGCAGCTTAGTCGAAGAGACCCAGTACTTC. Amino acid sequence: CASSLVEETQYF.

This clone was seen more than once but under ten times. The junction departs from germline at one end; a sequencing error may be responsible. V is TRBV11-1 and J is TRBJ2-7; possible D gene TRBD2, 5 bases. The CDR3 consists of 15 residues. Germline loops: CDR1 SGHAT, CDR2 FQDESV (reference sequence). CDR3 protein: CARSLLTGISYEQYF. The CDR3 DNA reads TGTGCCCGCAGCTTGTTAACGGGGATCTCCTACGAGCAGTACTTC.

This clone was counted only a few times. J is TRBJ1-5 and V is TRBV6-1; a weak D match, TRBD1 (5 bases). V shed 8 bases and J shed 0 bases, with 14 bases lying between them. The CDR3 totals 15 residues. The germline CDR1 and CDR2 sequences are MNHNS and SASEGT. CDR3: CASQWGRFSNQPQHF. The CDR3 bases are TGTGCCAGCCAGTGGGGCAGGTTTAGCAATCAGCCCCAGCATTTT.

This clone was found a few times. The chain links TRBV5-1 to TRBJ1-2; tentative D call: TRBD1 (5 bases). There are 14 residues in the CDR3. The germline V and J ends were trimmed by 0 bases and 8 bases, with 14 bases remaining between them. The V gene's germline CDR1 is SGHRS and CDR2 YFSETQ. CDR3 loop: CASSLEGVVGGYTF. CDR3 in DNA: TGCGCCAGCAGCTTGGAAGGGGTAGTGGGAGGCTACACCTTC. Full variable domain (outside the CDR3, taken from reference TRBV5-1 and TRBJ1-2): KAGVTQTPRYLIKTRGQQVTLSCSPISGHRSVSWYQQTPGQGLQFLFEYFSETQRNKGNFPGRFSGRQFSNSRSEMNVSTLELGDSALYLCASSLEGVVGGYTFGSGTRLTVV.

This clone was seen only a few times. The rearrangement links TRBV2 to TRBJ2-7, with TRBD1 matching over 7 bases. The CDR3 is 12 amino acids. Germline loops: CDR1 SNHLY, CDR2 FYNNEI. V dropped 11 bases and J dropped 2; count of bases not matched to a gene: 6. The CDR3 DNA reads TGTGCCGGGACAGCTTACCCCTACGAGCAGTACTTC. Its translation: CAGTAYPYEQYF.

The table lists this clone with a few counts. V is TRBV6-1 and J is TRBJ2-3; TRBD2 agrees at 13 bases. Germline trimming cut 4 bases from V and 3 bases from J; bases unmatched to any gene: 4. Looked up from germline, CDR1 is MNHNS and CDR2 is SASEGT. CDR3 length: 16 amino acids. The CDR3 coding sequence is TGTGCCAGCAGTGGGACTAGCGGGGGTTGGACAGATACGCAGTATTTT. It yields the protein CASSGTSGGWTDTQYF.

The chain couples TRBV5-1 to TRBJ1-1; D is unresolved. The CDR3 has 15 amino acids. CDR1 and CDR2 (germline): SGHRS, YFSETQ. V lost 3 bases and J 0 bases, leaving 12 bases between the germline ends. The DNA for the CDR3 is TGCGCCAGCAGCTCAGGTTTTTCGATGAACACTGAAGCTTTCTTT. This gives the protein CASSSGFSMNTEAFF.

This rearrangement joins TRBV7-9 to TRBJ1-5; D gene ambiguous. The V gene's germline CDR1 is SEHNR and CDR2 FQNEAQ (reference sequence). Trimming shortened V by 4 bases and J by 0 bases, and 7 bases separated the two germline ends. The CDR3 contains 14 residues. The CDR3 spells CASSSLNSNQPQHF. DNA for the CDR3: TGTGCCAGCAGCTCCCTAAATAGCAATCAGCCCCAGCATTTT.

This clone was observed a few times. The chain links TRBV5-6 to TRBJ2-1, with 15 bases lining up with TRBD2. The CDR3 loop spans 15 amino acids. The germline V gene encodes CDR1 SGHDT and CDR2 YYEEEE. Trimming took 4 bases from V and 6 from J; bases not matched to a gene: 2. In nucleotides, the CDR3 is TGTGCCAGCAGCGCGGGACTAGCGGGAGGCAATGAGCAGTTCTTC. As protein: CASSAGLAGGNEQFF.

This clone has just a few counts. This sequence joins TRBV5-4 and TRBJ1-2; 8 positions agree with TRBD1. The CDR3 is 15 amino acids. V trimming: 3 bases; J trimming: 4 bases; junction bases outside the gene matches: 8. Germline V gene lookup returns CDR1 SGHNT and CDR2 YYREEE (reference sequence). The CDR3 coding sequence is TGTGCCAGCAGCTCAGGACAGGGCGCGTTCTATGGCTACACCTTC. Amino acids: CASSSGQGAFYGYTF.

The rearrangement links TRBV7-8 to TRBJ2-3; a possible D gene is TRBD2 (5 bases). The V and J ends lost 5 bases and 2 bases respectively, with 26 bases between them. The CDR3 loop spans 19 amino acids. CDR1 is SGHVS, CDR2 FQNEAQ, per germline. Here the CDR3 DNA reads TGTGCCAGCAGCCCAACTTCCCTAGGACGGAGGAAAACCACAGATACGCAGTATTTT. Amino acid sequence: CASSPTSLGRRKTTDTQYF.

The CDR3 reads CASSPRTGPNYGYTF. CDR3 sequence (DNA): TGTGCCAGCAGTCCCAGGACAGGACCTAACTATGGCTACACCTTC. The chain recombines TRBV6-5 with TRBJ1-2; 7 bases align to TRBD1. The CDR3 extends over 15 amino acids. J lost 0 bases, V lost 5 bases, and 6 bases had no gene match. CDR1 is MNHEY, CDR2 SVGAGI, per germline.

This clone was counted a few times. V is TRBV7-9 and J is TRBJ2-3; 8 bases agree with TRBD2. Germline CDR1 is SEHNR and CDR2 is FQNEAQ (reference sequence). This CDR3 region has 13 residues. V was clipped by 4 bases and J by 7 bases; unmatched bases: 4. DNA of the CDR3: TGTGCCAGCAGCTCCGGGGGGGTATATACGCAGTATTTT. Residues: CASSSGGVYTQYF.

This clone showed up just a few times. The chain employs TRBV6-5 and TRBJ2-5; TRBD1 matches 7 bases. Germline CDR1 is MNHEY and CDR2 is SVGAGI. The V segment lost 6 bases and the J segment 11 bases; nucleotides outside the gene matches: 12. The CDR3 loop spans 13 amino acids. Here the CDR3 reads CASSRQGIEEQYF. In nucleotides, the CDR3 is TGTGCCAGCAGCCGACAGGGAATTGAGGAGCAGTACTTC.

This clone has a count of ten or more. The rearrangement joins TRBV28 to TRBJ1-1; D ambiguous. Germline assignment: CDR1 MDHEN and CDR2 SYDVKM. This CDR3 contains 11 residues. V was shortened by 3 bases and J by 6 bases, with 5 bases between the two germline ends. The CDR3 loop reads CASSFVSEAFF. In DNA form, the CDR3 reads TGTGCCAGCAGTTTCGTGTCTGAAGCTTTCTTT.

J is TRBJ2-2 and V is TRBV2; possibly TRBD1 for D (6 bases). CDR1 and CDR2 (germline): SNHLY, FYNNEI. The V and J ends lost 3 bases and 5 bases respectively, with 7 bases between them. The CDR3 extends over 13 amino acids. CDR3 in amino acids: CASSDQGTGELFF. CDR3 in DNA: TGTGCCAGCAGTGATCAGGGGACCGGGGAGCTGTTTTTT.

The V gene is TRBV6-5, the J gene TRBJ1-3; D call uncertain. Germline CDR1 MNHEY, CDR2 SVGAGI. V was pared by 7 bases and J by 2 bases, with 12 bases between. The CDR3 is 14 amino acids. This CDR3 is CASTSRAAGNTIYF. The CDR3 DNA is TGTGCCAGCACCTCGAGGGCGGCTGGAAACACCATATATTTT.

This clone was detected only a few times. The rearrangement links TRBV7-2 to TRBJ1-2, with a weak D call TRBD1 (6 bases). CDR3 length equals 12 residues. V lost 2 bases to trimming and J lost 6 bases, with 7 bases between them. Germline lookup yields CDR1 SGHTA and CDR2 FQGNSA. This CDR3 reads CASSLTGNGYTF. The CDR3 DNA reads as TGTGCCAGCAGCTTAACAGGGAATGGCTACACCTTC.